This T cell receptor (beta chain) was sequenced for a study of blood T cell repertoires in COVID-19. The wider study: Material from acute and convalescent COVID-19 was sourced from the United States, Italy and Spain. T cells, B-cell-depleted T cells, or PBMCs supplied cDNA or gDNA.

Seattle participants joined during active infection and were tracked over time. Original data processing: Nucleated cell number was recorded as an estimate derived from reference gene primer amplification. The assay was immunoSEQ multiplex PCR, and TCRdb's table has in-frame clones only and misses some. V and J calls and clone size follow that table, whereas D and trimming were derived from the DNA. This table has about 230,000 clones, 80% to 90% appearing once. The V and J ends lost 2 bases and 4 bases, in that order; junction bases with no gene match: 4. The CDR3 is 15 amino acids. Germline lookup yields CDR1 SGHRS and CDR2 YFSETQ.

This chain joins TRBV5-1 and TRBJ2-1; 9 bases map to TRBD1. Sequenced sample: peripheral blood. The TCR sequence derives from a man aged 45-65 years with COVID-19, enrolled during active disease. The chain's CDR3 is CASSLGQGTYNEQFF. In DNA, the CDR3 is TGCGCCAGCAGCTTAGGACAGGGGACATACAATGAGCAGTTCTTC.